The sequence of this T cell receptor (beta chain) was determined in a study of human T cells and chemical hapten exposure (dated by TCRdb to the early 2020s). General notes on the study: For sensitization, 2% DPC in acetone was applied to an approximately 2 cm by approximately 2 cm area of upper inner arm skin. Throughout the study period of roughly 24 weeks, patients also received therapeutic DPC doses to the scalp every week. Patch testing on the upper back used Finn chambers containing 0.01% DPC, with scoring done after 6 days according to International Contact Dermatitis Research Group standards. Most of the patients in the cohort were female, and the cohort covered alopecia areata with under or over 50% scalp involvement, alopecia totalis and alopecia universalis. Libraries were pooled for sequencing, and per-sample TCR yields varied mainly because of small differences in library volumes within the pool. In alopecia patients, the study followed how the peripheral blood TCR repertoire changed in vivo over primary and secondary sensitization to diphenylcyclopropenone (DPC), a hapten. Patient blood was sampled pre-sensitization (week 0) and at 2, 6 and about 24 weeks after DPC sensitization. Blood for TCR sequencing was provided by twenty-nine alopecia patients at one to four time points (pre-sensitization, 2, 6 and 24 weeks).

The library was built by means of RACE. The data were produced on a NextSeq 500. During library preparation, unique molecular identifiers were attached to individual cDNA molecules so that TCRs could be counted in a quantitative, reproducible way. Both TCR alpha and TCR beta chains were sequenced from each blood RNA sample. Processing in the source paper ran as follows. The median number of TCRs per sample was roughly 98,000, ranging from 23,224 to 690,600. The Decombinator software suite was used to annotate the V, J and CDR3 of the TCR reads. For PS versus PT1 abundance plots, all samples were subsampled to the same number of TCRs (28,000). TCRs were defined as expanded if absent before sensitization and observed at least eight times at the 2-week time point. Through fastp at Q25 and MiXCR, TCRdb rebuilt clones from the public reads, retaining in-frame beta chains. Identical CDR3 proteins give one entry, which carries the most common genes and DNA. In this record, the V and J calls reflect TCRdb's handling and not the investigators' own analysis. The sample table lists some 330,000 distinct CDR3 sequences, 5.5% of them with a count of one. The ten largest clonotypes hold less than 9% of the sample.

The full study reports these points: Significantly more large CDR3 similarity clusters were formed by expanded TCRs than by pre-sensitization or healthy control sets, consistent with antigen-driven responses. Repeated subsampling changed both the strength of the expansion versus patch-test correlation and the threshold at which the correlation became significant. Patch test score was positively correlated with the number of PT1 expanded TCRs, with significance at thresholds 8, 16 and 32 but not at 4. Because every patient had alopecia, a presumed autoimmune disease, the patients' immune response might differ from that of healthy individuals. No change with DPC sensitization was found in the number of TCRs above 1 in 1000 frequency, and no evidence of global repertoire structure alterations was found.

The CDR3 sequence holds 13 residues, the cysteine and phenylalanine included. Solely the CDR3 DNA is kept, with 39 bases framed from the first base. Looking up the germline V gene yields CDR1 MNHEY and CDR2 SVGAGI. V loses 0 bases, J loses 7 bases, and the germline ends lie 7 bases apart. According to the study, the label for this sample's time point signals: pre-sensitization, week 0. The meaning of the sample's treatment or condition label: therapeutic diphenylcyclopropenone sensitization with weekly scalp DPC. Blood at each patch-test visit was drawn before the patch test was applied. Eligible patients were aged 18 to 70, diagnosed with alopecia, deemed suitable for DPC therapy, and excluded if pregnant. Total RNA was extracted from unfractionated whole blood collected in Tempus Blood RNA tubes. This clonotype came up many times. What this receptor recognizes is not known. Per-nucleotide qualities are absent, and no much larger clonotype sits a single base away.

This material consisted of whole blood, taken in connection with sensitization to the hapten diphenylcyclopropenone (DPC). The chain joins TRBV6-5 to TRBJ1-5; too little of a D gene remains to name it. The sequence was collected from a woman between 18 and 29 years old with alopecia areata. Some clones in this sample may be carry-over from other donors' samples. In nucleotide form, the sequence is TGTGCCAGCAGTTACTCCTCCGGACAGCCCCAGCATTTT. It translates to CASSYSSGQPQHF.